These T cell receptor beta chains were read from a single sample in a study of T cells in Graves' hyperthyroidism and ophthalmopathy. TCRdb recomputed calls from the multiplex PCR reads with MiXCR, one row per CDR3 protein. The sample contains about 480,000 distinct CDR3 sequences, approximately 15% of which appear only once. The sequenced material came from blood. These receptors were collected from a young woman with Graves' hyperthyroidism. Both conserved end residues are part of each CDR3.

v_gene	j_gene	CDR3aa
TRBV20-1	TRBJ2-1	CSAPVANTPYNEQFF
TRBV9	TRBJ2-1	CASSVARGLDEQFF
TRBV30	TRBJ1-6	CAWSQASSYNSPLHF
TRBV5-1	TRBJ2-1	CASSLAWAGARDEQFF
TRBV5-1	TRBJ1-2	CASSRAGGGYTF
TRBV6-1	TRBJ1-2	CATLLASRDGYTF
TRBV18	TRBJ2-6	CASSPPWSGANVLTF
TRBV14	TRBJ2-5	CASSHLRDRGYQETQYF
TRBV6-5	TRBJ2-2	CASSYSNGGLTGELFF
TRBV18	TRBJ2-7	CASSPSGQLYEQYF
TRBV7-8	TRBJ2-7	CASSLDGGRASVSYEQYF
TRBV13	TRBJ2-5	CASSLGRTGFQETQYF
TRBV27	TRBJ2-6	CASSLLVSGANVLTF
TRBV6-6	TRBJ2-1	CASSYGDEQFF
TRBV9	TRBJ1-6	CASSKYRGHGSPLHF
TRBV3-1	TRBJ2-1	CASSLRTSGSLGEFF
TRBV5-1	TRBJ2-3	CASSLELEYTDTQYF
TRBV5-1	TRBJ2-7	CASSLGTTGSSYEQYF
TRBV7-3	TRBJ2-2	CASSPFNTGELFF
TRBV20-1	TRBJ1-5	CSAQGASSNQPQHF